This TCR beta chain was identified in a study of blood T cell repertoires in COVID-19. Study summary: Some COVID-19 samples were acute and others convalescent; all came from the United States, Italy and Spain. PBMCs, B-cell-depleted T cells, or T cells were the source of the cDNA or gDNA that made up the material.

V was clipped by 4 bases and J by 5 bases; unmatched bases: 3. Germline V gives CDR1 ENHRY, CDR2 SYGVKD. This CDR3 comprises 13 residues. Original analysis: Scientists estimated how many nucleated cells there were by amplifying reference gene primers. Clones were read by immunoSEQ multiplex PCR, and TCRdb kept only the in-frame ones, dropping some. The V and J calls and clone size come from that table; D and trimming were worked out from the DNA. The table includes about 170,000 clones, roughly 80% detected once. This sequence originates from a woman between 65 and 79 years old with acute or convalescent COVID-19. V is TRBV10-3 and J is TRBJ1-2, with 8 bases aligning to TRBD1. Sequencing was performed on peripheral blood. CDR3 amino acids: CAISVDRGYGYTF. DNA of the CDR3: TGTGCCATCAGTGTCGACAGGGGATATGGCTACACCTTC.